This T cell receptor (beta chain) was identified during a study of CD8 T cells in Susac syndrome. Study context: Clinically active disease was present in six of the sequenced Susac syndrome patients. About 8 of these patients were in remission.

Patients with Susac syndrome met diagnostic criteria defined recently for definite or probable disease. Reverse transcription of about 0.5 to 1 ug RNA was performed with random hexamers. It was immunoSEQ multiplex PCR that amplified TCR beta CDR3 across 54 Vbeta and 13 Jbeta. TCRdb independently ran MiXCR on the immunoSEQ multiplex PCR reads; one entry per CDR3 protein. The data contain over 100,000 distinct CDR3 sequences, approximately 96% of them seen just once; the ten biggest clones take up over 0.12%. The TCR comes from a human donor with Susac syndrome. The sequenced sample consisted of CD4+ T cells from PBMCs.

CDR3 bases: TGTGCCAGCAGCCTGGGGACAGGGGCCCAAGAGACCCAGTACTTC. Translating it yields CASSLGTGAQETQYF. The rearrangement joins TRBV5-4 to TRBJ2-5, with 10 bases fitting TRBD1. The CDR3 contains 15 residues. Germline CDR1 reads SGHNT; CDR2 reads YYREEE (reference sequence). V lost 4 bases, J lost 1 base, and 4 bases stayed unmatched. Complete variable domain (other parts from reference TRBV5-4 and TRBJ2-5): ETGVTQSPTHLIKTRGQQVTLRCSSQSGHNTVSWYQQALGQGPQFIFQYYREEENGRGNFPPRFSGLQFPNYSSELNVNALELDDSALYLCASSLGTGAQETQYFGPGTRLLVL.